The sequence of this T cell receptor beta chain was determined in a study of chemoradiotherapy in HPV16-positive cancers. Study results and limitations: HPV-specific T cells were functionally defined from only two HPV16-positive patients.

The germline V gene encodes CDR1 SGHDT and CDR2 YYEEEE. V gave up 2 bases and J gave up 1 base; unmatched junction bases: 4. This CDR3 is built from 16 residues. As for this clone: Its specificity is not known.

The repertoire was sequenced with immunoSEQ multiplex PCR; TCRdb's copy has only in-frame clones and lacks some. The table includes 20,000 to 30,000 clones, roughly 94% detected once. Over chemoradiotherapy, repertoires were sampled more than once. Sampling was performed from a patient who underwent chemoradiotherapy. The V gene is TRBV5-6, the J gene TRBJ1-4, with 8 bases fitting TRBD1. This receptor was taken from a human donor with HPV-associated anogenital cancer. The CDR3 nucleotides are TGTGCCAGCAGCTTCATGACAGGGGTAACTAATGAAAAACTGTTTTTT. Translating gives CASSFMTGVTNEKLFF.